The present entry profiles one TCR beta chain with its context. The antigen remains undetermined. These data belong to a study of OX40 agonist ivuxolimab in advanced cancers. Study in general: Ivuxolimab is an agonistic anti-OX40 (CD134) antibody, and patients were treated with it. The study, taken as a whole, reports: Doses of 0.1 to 3.0 mg/kg were accompanied by clonal expansion of CD4+ and CD8+ blood T cells by week 6.

The length of the CDR3 is 16 residues. Germline-derived CDR1 and CDR2 are MDHEN and SYDVKM. After removal of 7 bases from V and 0 bases from J, the junction contained 9 bases not matched to a gene. The repertoire was sequenced with immunoSEQ multiplex PCR; TCRdb's copy has only in-frame clones and lacks some. The data show about 86,000 clones, 90% to 95% seen once. Specimen: CD4+ or CD8+ T cells sorted from blood, collected in a trial of the OX40 agonist ivuxolimab. V gene TRBV28 combines with J gene TRBJ2-5; 9 nucleotides align to TRBD1. This clonotype was sampled from an adult with an advanced solid tumor such as melanoma, head and neck, liver or kidney cancer. In DNA form, the CDR3 reads TGTGCCAGCACCCCCCCCGGGACAGGGCACCAAGAGACCCAGTACTTC. It translates to CASTPPGTGHQETQYF.